A selection of T cell receptor beta chains follows, all from one sample in a study of Graves' ophthalmopathy and Graves' hyperthyroidism. One entry per CDR3 protein, called by TCRdb with MiXCR from the multiplex PCR reads. The repertoire has around 1,000,000 distinct CDR3 sequences, roughly two fifths of them found once; the top ten carry 11%. The sample taken for sequencing was peripheral blood or thyroid tissue (not recorded which). These receptors originate from an adult man with Graves' hyperthyroidism. The CDR3 runs from the conserved cysteine through the conserved F or W. Each record gives: CDR3 protein, CDR3 DNA, D gene, clone size, J gene, V gene. A D gene is named only where the DNA matches it firmly. Rows may omit the clone size; those that give it use once, few, many or a size class.

cdr3_aa: CSASPEASYEQYF; cdr3_nt: TGCAGTGCTAGTCCGGAAGCCTCCTACGAGCAGTACTTC; d_call: NA; clone_size: few; j_call: TRBJ2-7; v_call: TRBV20-1
cdr3_aa: CASSQTGRVTEAFF; cdr3_nt: TGCGCCAGCAGTCAGACAGGGAGGGTAACTGAAGCTTTCTTT; d_call: TRBD1; clone_size: NA; j_call: TRBJ1-1; v_call: TRBV5-1
cdr3_aa: CASSWVVSHLRDTGELFF; cdr3_nt: TGTGCCAGTAGTTGGGTAGTAAGCCATCTTAGGGACACCGGGGAGCTGTTTTTT; d_call: NA; clone_size: NA; j_call: TRBJ2-2; v_call: TRBV19
cdr3_aa: CASSSGHLEKLFF; cdr3_nt: TGTGCCAGCAGCTCGGGACACCTTGAAAAACTGTTTTTT; d_call: NA; clone_size: NA; j_call: TRBJ1-4; v_call: TRBV7-2
cdr3_aa: CASSLDIGSNQPQHF; cdr3_nt: TGTGCCAGCAGCTTAGATATTGGTAGCAATCAGCCCCAGCATTTT; d_call: NA; clone_size: many; j_call: TRBJ1-5; v_call: TRBV11-2
cdr3_aa: CASNFVGQGDTEAFF; cdr3_nt: TGCGCCAGCAACTTCGTAGGGCAGGGAGACACTGAAGCTTTCTTT; d_call: NA; clone_size: few; j_call: TRBJ1-1; v_call: TRBV4-1
cdr3_aa: CASSLDGNYEQYF; cdr3_nt: TGCGCCAGCAGCTTGGATGGCAACTACGAGCAGTACTTC; d_call: NA; clone_size: many; j_call: TRBJ2-7; v_call: TRBV5-1
cdr3_aa: CASSVVVIRSYEQYF; cdr3_nt: TGTGCCAGCAGCGTGGTTGTTATCCGATCCTACGAGCAGTACTTC; d_call: NA; clone_size: NA; j_call: TRBJ2-7; v_call: TRBV7-8
cdr3_aa: CAGSTDARTLLNTEAFF; cdr3_nt: TGTGCCGGCAGTACCGACGCACGGACCTTACTGAACACTGAAGCTTTCTTT; d_call: NA; clone_size: NA; j_call: TRBJ1-1; v_call: TRBV10-2
cdr3_aa: CASSYGPPGQYF; cdr3_nt: TGTGCCAGCAGTTACGGACCCCCGGGACAGTACTTC; d_call: NA; clone_size: few; j_call: TRBJ2-7; v_call: TRBV6-6
cdr3_aa: CASSQTSGGRGETQYF; cdr3_nt: TGTGCCAGCAGCCAGACCAGCGGGGGCCGAGGGGAGACCCAGTACTTC; d_call: TRBD2; clone_size: many; j_call: TRBJ2-5; v_call: TRBV14
cdr3_aa: CASSQGSGGNEQYF; cdr3_nt: TGTGCCAGCAGCCAAGGATCGGGAGGGAACGAGCAGTACTTC; d_call: TRBD2; clone_size: many; j_call: TRBJ2-7; v_call: TRBV14
cdr3_aa: CASSRLLDGSYEQYF; cdr3_nt: TGTGCCAGCAGCCGACTCCTCGACGGATCCTACGAGCAGTACTTC; d_call: NA; clone_size: NA; j_call: TRBJ2-7; v_call: TRBV11-2
cdr3_aa: CSESGTVYGYTF; cdr3_nt: TGCAGCGAATCCGGGACAGTCTATGGCTACACCTTC; d_call: TRBD1; clone_size: NA; j_call: TRBJ1-2; v_call: TRBV29-1
cdr3_aa: CASRLDTRYF; cdr3_nt: TGTGCCAGCAGACTGGACACCCGGTACTTC; d_call: NA; clone_size: NA; j_call: TRBJ2-5; v_call: TRBV6-6
cdr3_aa: CASSLWATGPDSNQPQHF; cdr3_nt: TGTGCCAGCAGCTTATGGGCCACAGGGCCCGATAGCAATCAGCCCCAGCATTTT; d_call: NA; clone_size: few; j_call: TRBJ1-5; v_call: TRBV7-6
cdr3_aa: CASSFFRSRTKGNTGELFF; cdr3_nt: TGTGCCAGCAGCTTTTTTAGGTCACGTACAAAGGGGAACACCGGGGAGCTGTTTTTT; d_call: NA; clone_size: few; j_call: TRBJ2-2; v_call: TRBV11-2
cdr3_aa: CASSLNPGAWGYTF; cdr3_nt: TGTGCCAGCAGTTTAAACCCAGGGGCTTGGGGCTACACCTTC; d_call: NA; clone_size: NA; j_call: TRBJ1-2; v_call: TRBV27
cdr3_aa: CASSEGHLQETQYF; cdr3_nt: TGTGCCAGCAGCGAAGGACACCTCCAAGAGACCCAGTACTTC; d_call: NA; clone_size: many; j_call: TRBJ2-5; v_call: TRBV11-2
cdr3_aa: CASSMSGGAGYEQYF; cdr3_nt: TGTGCCAGCAGCATGTCAGGGGGCGCCGGCTACGAGCAGTACTTC; d_call: TRBD1; clone_size: few; j_call: TRBJ2-7; v_call: TRBV9
cdr3_aa: CSVEVVTGDSYEQYF; cdr3_nt: TGCAGCGTTGAAGTAGTCACAGGCGACTCCTACGAGCAGTACTTC; d_call: NA; clone_size: many; j_call: TRBJ2-7; v_call: TRBV29-1
cdr3_aa: CASSRDSSNQPQHF; cdr3_nt: TGTGCCAGCAGTCGGGACAGCAGCAATCAGCCCCAGCATTTT; d_call: TRBD1; clone_size: many; j_call: TRBJ1-5; v_call: TRBV25-1
cdr3_aa: CASSRTRAQETQYF; cdr3_nt: TGTGCCAGCAGCCGGACTAGGGCCCAAGAGACCCAGTACTTC; d_call: TRBD2; clone_size: many; j_call: TRBJ2-5; v_call: TRBV7-2
cdr3_aa: CASSMVAANTEAFF; cdr3_nt: TGTGCCAGTAGTATGGTGGCGGCGAACACTGAAGCTTTCTTT; d_call: NA; clone_size: many; j_call: TRBJ1-1; v_call: TRBV19
cdr3_aa: CASSFSEHRHF; cdr3_nt: TGTGCCAGCAGTTTTTCGGAACACCGACACTTT; d_call: NA; clone_size: NA; j_call: TRBJ1-6; v_call: TRBV28
cdr3_aa: CAWSPEARGEKLFF; cdr3_nt: TGTGCCTGGTCCCCCGAGGCGAGGGGTGAAAAACTGTTTTTT; d_call: NA; clone_size: NA; j_call: TRBJ1-4; v_call: TRBV30
cdr3_aa: CASSIFQGGNSPLHF; cdr3_nt: TGTGCCAGTAGTATTTTCCAGGGAGGTAATTCACCCCTCCACTTT; d_call: NA; clone_size: many; j_call: TRBJ1-6; v_call: TRBV19
cdr3_aa: CASSIQGARETQYF; cdr3_nt: TGTGCCAGCAGCATACAGGGGGCGCGGGAGACCCAGTACTTC; d_call: TRBD1; clone_size: many; j_call: TRBJ2-5; v_call: TRBV5-8
cdr3_aa: CASSGTSGFQETQYF; cdr3_nt: TGTGCCAGCAGTGGGACTAGCGGGTTCCAAGAGACCCAGTACTTC; d_call: TRBD2; clone_size: NA; j_call: TRBJ2-5; v_call: TRBV12-3/TRBV12-4
cdr3_aa: CASSARFQAAPRDSPLHF; cdr3_nt: TGTGCCAGCAGTGCTAGATTCCAGGCAGCCCCTCGGGATTCACCCCTCCACTTT; d_call: NA; clone_size: few; j_call: TRBJ1-6; v_call: TRBV25-1
cdr3_aa: CASSISSNQETQYF; cdr3_nt: TGCGCCAGCAGTATTAGCAGCAATCAAGAGACCCAGTACTTC; d_call: NA; clone_size: NA; j_call: TRBJ2-5; v_call: TRBV10-2
cdr3_aa: CASSRGGGRETQYF; cdr3_nt: TGTGCCAGCAGCAGAGGCGGCGGGAGAGAGACCCAGTACTTC; d_call: TRBD2; clone_size: NA; j_call: TRBJ2-5; v_call: TRBV7-7
cdr3_aa: CASSSRLASTYEQYF; cdr3_nt: TGTGCCAGCAGCTCCAGACTAGCTTCTACCTACGAGCAGTACTTC; d_call: TRBD2; clone_size: few; j_call: TRBJ2-7; v_call: TRBV7-2
cdr3_aa: CASSPPTGRNTGELFF; cdr3_nt: TGTGCCAGCAGCCCACCGACAGGGCGGAACACCGGGGAGCTGTTTTTT; d_call: TRBD1; clone_size: few; j_call: TRBJ2-2; v_call: TRBV2
cdr3_aa: CATRVRENREALHF; cdr3_nt: TGTGCCACCCGGGTCAGGGAGAACCGGGAGGCCCTCCACTTT; d_call: NA; clone_size: NA; j_call: TRBJ1-6; v_call: TRBV6-5
cdr3_aa: CASSPEETTSYEQYF; cdr3_nt: TGTGCCAGCTCCCCAGAGGAGACGACCTCCTACGAGCAGTACTTC; d_call: NA; clone_size: many; j_call: TRBJ2-7; v_call: TRBV2
cdr3_aa: CASSWGTIQETQYF; cdr3_nt: TGTGCCAGCAGCTGGGGGACCATCCAAGAGACCCAGTACTTC; d_call: NA; clone_size: NA; j_call: TRBJ2-5; v_call: TRBV5-5
cdr3_aa: CASSLQGGLDTEAFF; cdr3_nt: TGCGCCAGCAGCTTGCAAGGGGGCCTAGACACTGAAGCTTTCTTT; d_call: TRBD1; clone_size: many; j_call: TRBJ1-1; v_call: TRBV5-1
cdr3_aa: CSARRLADYEQYF; cdr3_nt: TGCAGTGCTAGGAGACTAGCGGACTACGAGCAGTACTTC; d_call: TRBD2; clone_size: many; j_call: TRBJ2-7; v_call: TRBV20-1
cdr3_aa: CSAKDGFIYEQYF; cdr3_nt: TGCAGTGCTAAGGACGGATTCATCTACGAGCAGTACTTC; d_call: NA; clone_size: NA; j_call: TRBJ2-7; v_call: TRBV20-1
cdr3_aa: CASSEPGRNTGELFF; cdr3_nt: TGTGCCAGCAGTGAACCAGGGCGTAACACCGGGGAGCTGTTTTTT; d_call: NA; clone_size: NA; j_call: TRBJ2-2; v_call: TRBV2
cdr3_aa: CASSFPFGVEQYF; cdr3_nt: TGTGCCAGCAGCTTCCCATTCGGTGTAGAGCAGTACTTC; d_call: NA; clone_size: few; j_call: TRBJ2-7; v_call: TRBV7-2